This TCR beta chain was sequenced during a study of cytomegalovirus exposure and HLA in healthy donors (dated by TCRdb to about 2017). For the wider study: An earlier analysis of 587 of the donors reported approximately 280 Gb of sequence data and about 120 million unique TCR beta sequences obtained from 180 million or so T cells. The study aimed to test whether cataloging public T cell receptors could reveal signatures of past pathogen exposure. Typing coverage differed by locus: A, B, C, DRB1 and DQB1 were typed in roughly 620-630 donors, DQA1 in roughly 510, DPA1 in around 610, and DPB1 in approximately 450. All discovery cohort repertoires had been generated on a single sequencing platform. To predict cytomegalovirus infection status, the study combined high-throughput TCR immunosequencing, statistical association of individual TCRs with disease status, and machine learning. Of the 300 to 400 genotyped donors, approximately 82% fell in the genetic ancestry cluster associated with self-reported Caucasian donors. An early release covering roughly 600 HLA-typed donors comprised roughly 300 gigabases of sequencing data and 65 million to 100 million unique TCR sequences. Donor age, sex, ethnicity and CMV serostatus were compiled alongside the repertoire data. In an earlier analysis of about 590 of the donors, high-throughput TCR beta sequencing was used to judge whether each TCR beta V gene segment behaved as functional or pseudogenic. A separate validation cohort of 100 to 150 different subjects was used in addition to the roughly 670-subject first cohort. Rather than drawing on any new phenotypic data, the later analysis identified candidate immune exposures from TCR beta sequences and the way those sequences occurred across donors. Roughly 5 DR-DQ haplotypes were handled as single units for association and clustering, since linkage in the cohort was strong. The T cell repertoires of roughly 660 subjects were profiled by immunosequencing and related to cytomegalovirus serostatus. Among around 400 genotyped donors of the cohort, an average of around 240,000 unique TCR beta nucleotide sequences were sequenced per donor, around 20% of them non-productive. To study patterns of TCR occurrence, a later analysis re-analyzed previously published TCR beta repertoires from several hundred donors and added high-resolution HLA genotyping. HLA typing included class I and class II loci at four-digit resolution. A later genetic analysis took genome-wide SNP genotypes for about 65% of the 666 donors and used that subset as a discovery cohort.

The CDR3 measures 17 amino acids from cysteine to phenylalanine. Left in the record is the CDR3 DNA by itself, 51 bases read in frame from the first base. In the germline V gene, CDR1 corresponds to SGHDT and CDR2 to YYEEEE. After removal of 2 bases from V and 9 bases from J, the junction retains 12 bases not matched to a gene. Libraries came from the immunoSEQ multiplex PCR assay. A mixture of 60 forward primers for TCR Vbeta segments and 13 reverse primers for TCR Jbeta segments was used in the multiplex PCR. The CDR3 region of rearranged TCR beta genes was amplified from genomic DNA by a multiplex PCR assay. The amplified TCR beta libraries were sequenced on the Illumina HiSeq System as 87-base-pair reads. On the authors' methods: A later analysis counted about 80 million unique TCR beta chains across the 650 to 700 repertoires, and 9.5 million to 11 million of these chains were shared by at least two donors. A nearest-neighbor algorithm error-corrected the raw reads and collapsed the reads into unique sequences, merging closely related sequences to remove PCR and sequencing errors. V, D and J gene segments were assigned by aligning CDR3 sequences to IMGT reference sequences. For a sequence to be retained, a match of at least six nucleotides to both a V gene segment and a J gene segment was required. A rearrangement was called productive if the CDR3 had no stop codons and remained in frame with V and J, and every other rearrangement was called non-productive. CDR3 was defined according to IMGT convention as the region running from the second conserved V-encoded cysteine to the conserved J-encoded phenylalanine. Sequences without an unambiguous match to a single V gene segment were excluded from the earlier analysis of almost 600 of the donors. An earlier analysis of some 500 of the donors classified V segments as functional when productive rearrangements were above 56.7% and as segregating when the standard deviation between donors was above 5%. A statistical classification framework was built to diagnose cytomegalovirus status from the catalog of TCR beta chain sequences. V and J gene assignment, in a later analysis, came from comparing TCR nucleotide sequences with IMGT/GENE-DB human TR gene sequences. A later analysis assigned CDR3 sequences and most-parsimonious VDJ recombination scenarios with the TCRdist pipeline. In a later analysis, each TCR beta chain was defined by its CDR3 amino acid sequence together with its V-gene family, and reads lacking a unique V-gene family were excluded. In a later analysis, fewer than 650 highly shared, low-generation-probability nucleotide sequences were removed to address suspected cross-contamination and a sequencing artifact. A later analysis calculated a clonal expansion index for each public chain from normalized within-repertoire ranks of inferred template counts. In a later analysis, generation probabilities were computed using a VDJ recombination model fitted to out-of-frame rearrangements, and the results were checked against IGoR. A later analysis scored TCR-TCR, TCR-HLA and TCR-CMV co-occurrence with hypergeometric tests, applying a repertoire-size bias correction to TCR pairs. To estimate false discovery rates, a later analysis permuted the HLA or CMV assignments 20 times. In a later analysis, co-occurring TCRs were grouped with DBSCAN, and TCRdist sequence similarity was added when clustering was performed within HLA-allele-positive subsets. Repertoires with fewer than 30,000 or more than 120,000 public chains, plus five repertoires with anomalous nucleotide sharing, were excluded from co-occurrence clustering. TCRdb mirrors the immuneACCESS table, restricted to in-frame sequences. Some clones are absent from its copies; in checked studies, under half trace to an unresolved V gene, and the reason for the others is unknown. D and trimming come from the DNA, and the V and J calls and clone size come from that table. The sample profile shows 100,000 to 150,000 clones; over 60% of them were found once. The ten largest clones take up 4.2% of the sample.

The cohort was made up of 650 to 700 healthy bone marrow donors. At the time of sampling, all cohort members were nominally healthy, though unrecorded immune exposures were likely present. The donor was CMV seropositive and was included in the group of 250 to 300 seropositive cohort members. Each donor provided a peripheral blood sample, and peripheral blood mononuclear cells were used for TCR beta sequencing. The Qiagen DNeasy Blood Extraction Kit was used to extract genomic DNA from the blood cell samples. Concerning this clone: What this receptor recognizes is not known. Base qualities are missing; no much larger clone stands one base away.

Overall study outcomes, separate from this receptor: A further reported finding was that TCR beta sequences accurately predicted the HLA-A and HLA-B alleles for most subjects in the first cohort. When HLA alleles, especially DR and DQ, strongly co-occurred, attributing TCR associations to individual alleles was difficult. In a later analysis, HLA-associated TCR beta chains showed more clonal expansion and lower generation probabilities than non-associated chains that were equally common. Sequencing depth was assumed to be roughly uniform across donors in the presence/absence analyses, though that assumption may not hold. The study gave a list of 150 to 200 TCR beta chains associated with cytomegalovirus. In a later analysis, TCR association rates were found to vary across HLA loci, with the most associated TCRs seen for DRB1 alleles and the fewest for HLA-C alleles. In this cohort, only TCR beta chains were sequenced, and detectable features were limited by the absence of alpha or paired-chain data. Three of the identified cytomegalovirus-associated TCR beta chains were confirmed in vitro to be specific for cytomegalovirus antigens. In a later genetic analysis, a missense DCLRE1C variant was associated with V-gene and J-gene trimming of TCR beta chains, and the association was replicated in an independent cohort. It was suggested by the authors that the approach could potentially be generalized to other disease states and immunological phenotypes. Cytomegalovirus status was reported to be diagnosed by the classifier with high specificity and sensitivity in both the original and validation cohorts. Because counts were too low, seventeen rarely observed V segments, including chromosome 9 orphons, were left out of the earlier analysis of 587 of the donors. The sequencing pipeline was judged likely to have produced a cluster of highly shared sequence variants as a technical artifact. In a later genetic analysis, fewer N-insertions in productive TCRs were reported among donors in an Asian-associated ancestry cluster than the approximately 630-donor mean. Some IMGT-functional V segments, including TRBV6-2 and TRBV6-3, could not be told apart with the 87-base-pair reads, so those segments were excluded. Most TCR sequences were seen in very few donors, while some public TCRs were found in many individuals. According to a later analysis, parvovirus B19, influenza, CMV and Epstein-Barr virus appeared linked to several top co-occurrence clusters. Because some donors lacked HLA typing at each locus, the association tests relied only on the typed subset. In a later analysis, more than 15,000 TCR beta sequences were associated with specific HLA alleles at a false discovery rate of 0.05. The only immune exposure information available for the cohort was CMV serostatus. Most CMV-associated TCR beta chains appeared to be HLA-restricted in a later analysis, and the HLA associations seemed to be driven largely by CMV exposure. An earlier analysis of around 540 of the donors showed that most TCR beta V segments appeared in productive rearrangements either about 90% or about 30% of the time, which broadly matched IMGT annotations. Linkage disequilibrium might explain the correlated functional status among segregating V segments, but an unknown experimental factor could not be ruled out.

The chain employs TRBV5-6 and TRBJ2-1; 12 bases in the junction line up with TRBD2. The clonotype was recovered from a male donor in good health and CMV-seropositive. Sequenced: PBMCs. DNA sequence: TGTGCCAGCAGCTTTCGGGCTAGCGGGAGGGCCTTGGGTGAGCAGTTCTTC. Translation gives CASSFRASGRALGEQFF.